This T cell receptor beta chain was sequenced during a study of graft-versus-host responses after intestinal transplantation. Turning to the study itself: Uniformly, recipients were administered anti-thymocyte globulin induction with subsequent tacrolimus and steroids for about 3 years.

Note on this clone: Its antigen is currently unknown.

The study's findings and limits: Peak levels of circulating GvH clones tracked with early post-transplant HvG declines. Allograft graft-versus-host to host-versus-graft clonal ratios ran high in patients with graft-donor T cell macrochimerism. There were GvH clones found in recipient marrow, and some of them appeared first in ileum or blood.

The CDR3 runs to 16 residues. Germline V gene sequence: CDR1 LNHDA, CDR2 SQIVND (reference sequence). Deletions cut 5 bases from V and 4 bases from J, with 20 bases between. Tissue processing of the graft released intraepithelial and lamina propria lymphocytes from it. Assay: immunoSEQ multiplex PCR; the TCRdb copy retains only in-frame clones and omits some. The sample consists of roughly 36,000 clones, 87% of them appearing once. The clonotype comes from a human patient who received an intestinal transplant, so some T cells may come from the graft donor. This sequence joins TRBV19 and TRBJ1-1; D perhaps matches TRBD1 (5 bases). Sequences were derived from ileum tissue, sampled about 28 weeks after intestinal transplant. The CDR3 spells CASSGGDRGRGTEAFF. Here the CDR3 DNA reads TGTGCCAGTAGTGGTGGAGATCGAGGGAGGGGCACTGAAGCTTTCTTT.